The clone carrying this TCR beta chain was picked up a small number of times. Its antigen is unidentified. Researchers ran the PCR with 60 Vbeta and 13 Jbeta primers. Using immunoSEQ multiplex PCR, the repertoire was profiled, and TCRdb retains in-frame clones only, with some absent. Among 140,000 or so clones listed, around 59% were seen once. These data belong to a study of cytomegalovirus exposure and HLA in healthy donors. Study results and caveats: Earlier analysis found most TCR beta V segments productive about 87% or about 30% of the time. Most subjects had HLA-A and HLA-B alleles reportedly predicted accurately by TCR beta sequences. Analysis was carried out at a later point, and it linked a missense DCLRE1C variant to TCR beta V- and J-gene trimming.

Healthy bone marrow donors formed the donor group. V shed 8 bases and J shed 1 base, with 21 bases lying between them. Germline values: CDR1 SGDLS, CDR2 YYNGEE. The CDR3 length is 17 residues. This sequence originates from a male donor in good health and CMV-seronegative. The sample consisted of PBMCs. The chain combines TRBV9 with TRBJ2-2; a possible D gene is TRBD1 (6 bases). CDR3 coding DNA: TGTGCCAGTCAACCCTTTTCAGGGGCACTGAACACCGGGGAGCTGTTTTTT. Translation gives CASQPFSGALNTGELFF.